The rows below give T cell receptor beta chains drawn from one sample of a study of blood T cell repertoires in COVID-19. Only in-frame clones appear in the TCRdb table, and some are missing; sequencing was by immunoSEQ multiplex PCR. The sample contains about 55,000 clones, under 90% of which appear only once. What was sequenced was peripheral blood. The receptors originated from a man between 65 and 85 years old with acute or convalescent COVID-19. CDR3s include the opening cysteine and the closing phenylalanine or tryptophan. D genes are given only for firm matches. Some rows have no size entry. The others give once, few or many, or a class for an expanded clone.

>TRBJ2-5|TRBV5-1|.|.
CASSLRVSETQYF
TGCGCCAGCAGCTTGCGGGTGTCAGAGACCCAGTACTTC
>TRBJ2-3|TRBV4-3|.|TRBD2
CASSQVAGGATDTQYF
TGCGCCAGCAGCCAAGTCGCCGGGGGGGCAACAGATACGCAGTATTTT
>TRBJ1-3|TRBV28|once|.
CASRLPGTYQSGNTIYF
TGTGCCAGCAGGCTACCTGGGACTTACCAATCTGGAAACACCATATATTTT
>TRBJ2-2|TRBV12-5|few|.
CASGLVLGGAAQELFF
TGTGCTAGTGGTTTGGTACTAGGAGGCGCGGCGCAGGAGCTGTTTTTT
>TRBJ1-4|TRBV3-1/TRBV3-2|few|.
CASSQGQPEVFNEKLFF
TGTGCCAGCAGCCAAGGGCAGCCCGAGGTTTTTAATGAAAAACTGTTTTTT
>TRBJ2-1|TRBV19|once|TRBD2
CASRDAGGGNEQFF
TGTGCCAGTAGGGACGCGGGAGGTGGGAATGAGCAGTTCTTC
>TRBJ2-3|TRBV7-2|.|TRBD2
CASSLVGSGRITDTQYF
TGTGCCAGCAGCTTAGTTGGTAGCGGGAGGATAACAGATACGCAGTATTTT
>TRBJ1-3|TRBV5-6|.|.
CASSFFAGSTAGNTIYF
TGTGCCAGCAGCTTTTTCGCGGGGTCAACGGCTGGAAACACCATATATTTT
>TRBJ1-1|TRBV29-1|.|.
CSVGQVGNTEAFF
TGCAGCGTTGGACAGGTGGGGAACACTGAAGCTTTCTTT
>TRBJ1-2|TRBV19|few|TRBD1
CASRRTSGTGANYGYTF
TGTGCCAGTAGGCGAACGTCCGGGACAGGGGCTAACTATGGCTACACCTTC
>TRBJ2-1|TRBV9|.|TRBD2
CASSVGGTSANEQFF
TGTGCCAGCAGCGTAGGGGGGACTAGCGCCAATGAGCAGTTCTTC
>TRBJ2-5|TRBV24-1|.|.
CATSDPRQGRRETQYF
TGTGCCACCAGTGATCCTCGGCAGGGCAGAAGGGAGACCCAGTACTTC